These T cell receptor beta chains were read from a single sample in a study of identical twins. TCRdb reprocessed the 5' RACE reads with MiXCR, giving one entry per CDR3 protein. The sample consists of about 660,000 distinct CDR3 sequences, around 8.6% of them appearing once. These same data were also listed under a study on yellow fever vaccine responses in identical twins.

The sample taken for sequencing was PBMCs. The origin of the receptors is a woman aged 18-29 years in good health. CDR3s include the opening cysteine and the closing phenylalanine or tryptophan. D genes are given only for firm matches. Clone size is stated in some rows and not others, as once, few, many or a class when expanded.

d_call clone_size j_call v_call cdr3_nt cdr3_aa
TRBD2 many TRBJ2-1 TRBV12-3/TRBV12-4 TGTGCCAGCAGTCCGGGACTAGCGGGGGGGAGATACAATGAGCAGTTCTTC CASSPGLAGGRYNEQFF
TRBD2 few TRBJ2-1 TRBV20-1 TGCAGTGCTGCGTCCGGACTAGCGAACTACAATGAGCAGTTCTTC CSAASGLANYNEQFF
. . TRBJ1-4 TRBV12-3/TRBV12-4 TGTGCCAGCAGTTGGCTGGGGGGAGCAGCTAATGAAAAACTGTTTTTT CASSWLGGAANEKLFF
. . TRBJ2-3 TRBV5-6 TGTGCCAGCAGCTCCCTGGAGGGTCAGCAGTATTTT CASSSLEGQQYF
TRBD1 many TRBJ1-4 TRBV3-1 TGTGCCAGCAGCCAACGGACAGGGGGTACTAATGAAAAACTGTTTTTT CASSQRTGGTNEKLFF
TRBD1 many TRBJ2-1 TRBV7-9 TGTGCCAGCAGCTCGTCCACCGACAGGGGCACCTACAATGAGCAGTTCTTC CASSSSTDRGTYNEQFF
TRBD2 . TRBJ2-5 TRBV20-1 TGCAGTGCTGGGACTAGCGGGAGGAGCTTGACCCAGTACTTC CSAGTSGRSLTQYF
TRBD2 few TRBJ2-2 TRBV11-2 TGTGCCAGCAGCTCCTACGGGACTAGTGGAACCGGGGAGCTGTTTTTT CASSSYGTSGTGELFF
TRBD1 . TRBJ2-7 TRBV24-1 TGTGCCACCAGTGATACCGGGACAGGGGCCTCCTACGAGCAGTACTTC CATSDTGTGASYEQYF
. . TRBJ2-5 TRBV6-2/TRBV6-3 TGTGCCAGCAGGGTAAACCGCCAGGAGACCCAGTACTTC CASRVNRQETQYF
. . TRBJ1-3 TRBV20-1 TGCAGTGCTGGAGTACAGACTGGAAACACCATATATTTT CSAGVQTGNTIYF
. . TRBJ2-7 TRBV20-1 TGCAGTGCCTCGGGATGGGCAGCCTACGAGCAGTACTTC CSASGWAAYEQYF
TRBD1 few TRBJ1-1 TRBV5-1 TGCGCCAGCAGCACTGGACAGGGGGCCACTGAAGCTTTCTTT CASSTGQGATEAFF
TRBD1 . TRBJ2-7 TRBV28 TGTGCCAGCATAACGGCGGGGACAGGGCCATACGAGCAGTACTTC CASITAGTGPYEQYF
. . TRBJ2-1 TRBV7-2 TGTGCCAGCAGCTTAGCTGAGTTGAGGGTAGGCAATGAGCAGTTCTTC CASSLAELRVGNEQFF
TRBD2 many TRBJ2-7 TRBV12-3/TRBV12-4 TGTGCCAGCAGTTTAAAACTAGCGGGAGGGGCCATTCACGAGCAGTACTTC CASSLKLAGGAIHEQYF
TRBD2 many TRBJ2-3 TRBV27 TGTGCCAGCAGTCTGGGACTAGCGATCACAGATACGCAGTATTTT CASSLGLAITDTQYF
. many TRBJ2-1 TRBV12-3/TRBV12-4 TGTGCCAGCAGAGATATATCCGGGGCAGACAATGAGCAGTTCTTC CASRDISGADNEQFF
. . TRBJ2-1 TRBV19 . CASSLFGPGLAVNNEQFF
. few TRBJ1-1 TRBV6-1 TGTGCCAGCAGTCCGGAAACTGGGGCTCAGAACACTGAAGCTTTCTTT CASSPETGAQNTEAFF
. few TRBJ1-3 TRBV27 TGTGCCAGCATCCCATCTGGAAACACCATATATTTT CASIPSGNTIYF
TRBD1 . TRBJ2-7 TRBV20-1 TGCAGTGCTGACCCCGGGACAGGAACCTACGAGCAGTACTTC CSADPGTGTYEQYF
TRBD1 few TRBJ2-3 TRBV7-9 TGTGCCAGCAGCCCCCACAGGGGAAGGGAAAAAGATACGCAGTATTTT CASSPHRGREKDTQYF
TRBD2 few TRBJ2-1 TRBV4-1 TGCGCCAGCAGCCAAGATGCCAAGAATTGGCTAGCGGGGCACAATGAGCAGTTCTTC CASSQDAKNWLAGHNEQFF
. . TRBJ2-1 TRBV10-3 TGTGCCATCAGTGAAGTGGGACACAGCTCCTACAATGAGCAGTTCTTC CAISEVGHSSYNEQFF
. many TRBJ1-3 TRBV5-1 TGCGCCAGCAGCTTGGTAAATTTGGGGCCTGGAAACACCATATATTTT CASSLVNLGPGNTIYF